Below, 24 T cell receptor beta chains from the same sample are listed, as sequenced in a study of T cell repertoires in cytomegalovirus infection. TCRdb reprocessed the reads with MiXCR, giving one entry per CDR3 protein. The profile shows approximately 140,000 distinct CDR3 sequences, about 6% of them singletons. Material: PBMCs. The source is a human donor in good health (CMV status not recorded). Some clones in this sample may be carry-over from other donors' samples.

The table lists this clonotype with many counts. The CDR3 nucleotides are TGTGCCAGCAGTGACCGGACAGGGAACGGCTATGGCTACACCTTC. Its protein product is CASSDRTGNGYGYTF. The chain recombines TRBV2 with TRBJ1-2, with 8 bases that match TRBD1. Germline loops: CDR1 SNHLY, CDR2 FYNNEI. The CDR3 is 15 residues long. V was clipped by 3 bases and J by 4 bases; unmatched bases: 7.

Regarding this clonotype: This sequence may be a read error, since a much larger clone differs from it by one base. The gene calls are TRBV12-3 or TRBV12-4 and TRBJ1-2; D is unresolved. Trimming cost V 3 bases and J 7 bases, with 9 bases left between them. CDR3 length: 12 residues. The CDR3 here is CASSLGWGGYTF. In DNA, the CDR3 is TGTGCCAGCAGTTTGGGTTGGGGTGGCTACACCTTC.

This clonotype was detected only a few times. This chain connects TRBV11-2 to TRBJ2-3; D is uncertain. CDR3 length: 12 residues. Germline CDR1 SGHAT, CDR2 FQNNGV. V dropped 3 bases and J dropped 2 bases, with 3 bases sitting between them. The CDR3, as DNA: TGTGCCAGCAGCTTCTTCACAGATACGCAGTATTTT. This encodes CASSFFTDTQYF.

This clonotype was seen many times. The genes are TRBV7-2 and TRBJ2-7, with 7 nucleotides matching TRBD2. The CDR3 loop spans 15 amino acids. Trimming cost V 2 bases and J 7 bases; bases outside gene matches: 11. Germline V gene data show CDR1 as SGHTA and CDR2 as FQGNSA. This CDR3 reads CASSLQALGEGEQYF. The CDR3 DNA sequence: TGTGCCAGCAGCTTACAAGCATTGGGGGAGGGGGAGCAGTACTTC. Looking up the rest from reference TRBV7-2 and TRBJ2-7 gives the full variable domain: GAGVSQSPSNKVTEKGKDVELRCDPISGHTALYWYRQSLGQGLEFLIYFQGNSAPDKSGLPSDRFSAERTGGSVSTLTIQRTQQEDSAVYLCASSLQALGEGEQYFGPGTRLTVT.

This clonotype was counted ten times or more. The gene calls are TRBV7-2 and TRBJ1-5; TRBD1 is a possible D gene (5 bases). The CDR3 has 15 amino acids. Germline V gene lookup returns CDR1 SGHTA and CDR2 FQGNSA. Trimming removed 3 bases at V and 2 bases at J, with 11 bases between. The CDR3 reads CASSFLSGGNQPQHF. CDR3 DNA sequence: TGTGCCAGCAGCTTTTTGTCGGGGGGCAATCAGCCCCAGCATTTT.

At least ten counts were recorded for this clonotype. The chain employs TRBV15 and TRBJ2-3, with 9 bases that match TRBD1. Germline assignment: CDR1 LNHNV and CDR2 YYDKDF (reference sequence). The CDR3 is made up of 17 amino acids. The V gene end was trimmed by 0 bases and the J gene end by 3 bases; junction bases not matched to a gene: 7. CDR3 sequence (DNA): TGTGCCACCAGCAGAGATAAGGGGACAGGGACGACAGATACGCAGTATTTT. Protein: CATSRDKGTGTTDTQYF.

This clonotype was detected ten times or more. The chain links TRBV10-3 to TRBJ1-2; D is uncertain. Trimming removed 6 bases at V and 2 bases at J, with 13 bases between. From germline, CDR1 is ENHRY and CDR2 SYGVKD. The CDR3 runs to 14 residues. The CDR3 DNA is TGTGCCATCAGGGACGGACTTCGCAACTATGGCTACACCTTC. Amino acid sequence: CAIRDGLRNYGYTF.

This clonotype showed up many times. The chain employs TRBV7-3 and TRBJ1-1, with a weak D call TRBD1 (5 bases). CDR3 size: 13 residues. Germline V gene data show CDR1 as SGHTA and CDR2 as FQGTGA. V lost 1 base, J lost 7 bases, and 10 bases lay in between. The CDR3 DNA reads TGTGCCAGCAGCTTAATACGGGACGGTGAAGCTTTCTTT. Its protein product is CASSLIRDGEAFF.

This clonotype was counted at least ten times. The V and J genes are TRBV28 and TRBJ2-7; TRBD1 aligns across 7 bases. Germline CDR1 reads MDHEN; CDR2 reads SYDVKM. The junction had 7 bases not matched to a gene; V was cut back by 4 bases and J by 1 base. CDR3 size: 15 residues. The CDR3 sequence is CASSSQGVRSYEQYF. CDR3 coding DNA: TGTGCCAGCAGTTCGCAGGGGGTTAGATCCTACGAGCAGTACTTC.

This clonotype appeared many times. The V gene is TRBV12-3 or TRBV12-4, the J gene TRBJ1-1; possibly TRBD1 for D (5 bases). V shed 7 bases and J shed 5 bases, with 14 bases lying between them. This CDR3 has 13 amino acids. The CDR3 reads CASINWAGTEAFF. CDR3 nucleotide sequence: TGTGCCAGCATCAACTGGGCAGGGACTGAAGCTTTCTTT.

This clonotype was seen only a few times. The rearrangement uses TRBV11-2 and TRBJ2-5; D is unclear. Per germline, CDR1 SGHAT and CDR2 FQNNGV. There are 15 residues in the CDR3. Trimming left V 2 bases short and J 5 bases short, with 15 bases between. The CDR3 protein is CASSLSSVDEETQYF. CDR3 DNA sequence: TGTGCCAGCAGCTTATCCTCGGTTGATGAGGAGACCCAGTACTTC.

Many counts were recorded for this clonotype. The chain has TRBV20-1 and TRBJ2-7; 10 bases align to TRBD2. The length of the CDR3 is 13 residues. Germline loops: CDR1 DFQATT, CDR2 SNEGSKA (reference sequence). The V gene end was trimmed by 0 bases and the J gene end by 7 bases; junction bases not matched to a gene: 3. CDR3 in amino acids: CSARDKLAGEQYF. The DNA for the CDR3 is TGCAGTGCTAGAGATAAACTAGCGGGAGAGCAGTACTTC.

This clonotype was detected a few times. The CDR3 DNA follows: TGTGCCAGCTCACCGGGACAGAGCACAGATACGCAGTATTTT. It yields the protein CASSPGQSTDTQYF. The chain has TRBV18 and TRBJ2-3, with TRBD1 identical over 7 bases. The germline V gene encodes CDR1 KGHSH and CDR2 LQKENI. After removal of 3 bases from V and 0 bases from J, the junction contained 0 bases not matched to a gene. The CDR3 runs to 14 residues.

This clonotype was seen repeatedly, ten times or more. The CDR3 coding sequence is TGTGCCAGCAGCTTTGGGGGTTATAGCAATCAGCCCCAGCATTTT. Protein sequence: CASSFGGYSNQPQHF. The J gene is TRBJ1-5, the V gene TRBV7-2; possible D gene TRBD1, 5 bases. V lost 3 bases and J 0 bases, leaving 9 bases between the germline ends. The CDR3 totals 15 residues. Per germline, CDR1 SGHTA and CDR2 FQGNSA. The whole variable domain, filled in from reference TRBV7-2 and TRBJ1-5, reads GAGVSQSPSNKVTEKGKDVELRCDPISGHTALYWYRQSLGQGLEFLIYFQGNSAPDKSGLPSDRFSAERTGGSVSTLTIQRTQQEDSAVYLCASSFGGYSNQPQHFGDGTRLSIL.

This clonotype was seen ten or more times. The chain has TRBV28 and TRBJ1-2; D ambiguous. Germline CDR1 reads MDHEN; CDR2 reads SYDVKM. V lost 6 bases to trimming and J lost 5 bases, with 7 bases between them. The CDR3 consists of 11 residues. The CDR3 sequence is CASRTLYGYTF. Here the CDR3 DNA reads TGTGCCAGCAGAACCCTATATGGCTACACCTTC.

The chain recombines TRBV5-1 with TRBJ2-6, with D possibly being TRBD1 (6 bases). Germline CDR1 reads SGHRS; CDR2 reads YFSETQ. Deletions cut 0 bases from V and 1 base from J, with 8 bases between. CDR3 length: 16 residues. The CDR3 DNA follows: TGCGCCAGCAGCTTGGACAGGGTGTCTGGGGCCAACGTCCTGACTTTC. Translated: CASSLDRVSGANVLTF.

This clonotype showed up many times. One end of the junction varies from germline; a read error may be responsible. The V call is TRBV7-7, the J call TRBJ2-1, with D maybe TRBD1 (6 bases). Germline V gives CDR1 SSHAT, CDR2 FNYEAQ (reference sequence). This CDR3 comprises 13 residues. The CDR3 coding sequence is TGTGCTAGCAGCTTAGGGGACAACAATGAGCAGTTCTTC. It yields the protein CASSLGDNNEQFF.

At least ten counts were recorded for this clonotype. This rearrangement joins TRBV7-8 to TRBJ2-7; D could derive from TRBD1 or TRBD2 (6 bases each). The CDR3 is 16 residues long. V gave up 4 bases and J gave up 2 bases, with 18 bases separating them. The V gene's germline CDR1 is SGHVS and CDR2 FQNEAQ. CDR3 DNA sequence: TGTGCCAGCAGCTCTAGGGGGGCAGTAGGCACCTACGAGCAGTACTTC. Amino acid sequence: CASSSRGAVGTYEQYF.

This clonotype was found a few times. The chain has TRBV25-1 and TRBJ1-2; TRBD1 agrees at 8 bases. The junction had 6 bases not matched to a gene; V was cut back by 2 bases and J by 7 bases. The CDR3 runs 14 residues. Germline-derived CDR1 and CDR2 are MGHDK and SYGVNS. CDR3 sequence reads: CASSEKAGGVGYTF. The CDR3 region has the DNA TGTGCCAGCAGTGAAAAAGCAGGGGGCGTTGGCTACACCTTC.

The sample holds many counts of this clonotype. The chain joins TRBV4-2 to TRBJ2-1; 8 nucleotides match TRBD1. Germline V gives CDR1 LGHNA, CDR2 YNFKEQ. The CDR3 contains 15 residues. The junction had 12 bases not matched to a gene; V was cut back by 4 bases and J by 10 bases. The CDR3 is CASSPPGPRDREQFF. In DNA form, the CDR3 reads TGTGCCAGCAGCCCGCCGGGACCTCGGGACAGGGAGCAGTTCTTC.

This clonotype was counted ten times or more. This sequence joins TRBV7-9 and TRBJ2-3, with D possibly matching TRBD2 (6 bases). Germline lookup yields CDR1 SEHNR and CDR2 FQNEAQ (reference sequence). The CDR3 loop spans 14 amino acids. V lost 5 bases, J lost 1 base, and 10 bases lay in between. The CDR3 DNA reads as TGTGCCAGCAGCCGAGGCGGGGGCACAGATACGCAGTATTTT. This codes for CASSRGGGTDTQYF.

This clonotype was recorded many times. V gene TRBV7-2 combines with J gene TRBJ2-1; TRBD1 is a possible D gene (7 bases). This CDR3 has 15 amino acids. The germline V gene encodes CDR1 SGHTA and CDR2 FQGNSA. Trimming left V 5 bases short and J 4 bases short, with 15 bases between. CDR3 nucleotide sequence: TGTGCCAGCAGCCCGGGGGACAGACCTTACAATGAGCAGTTCTTC. Translated, it gives CASSPGDRPYNEQFF.

As for this clonotype: At one of its ends the junction is not consistent with the germline gene, which may arise from a read error. This chain links TRBV29-1 with TRBJ1-2; D gene unclear. CDR3 size: 11 residues. Germline V CDR1 and CDR2: SQVTM, ANQGSEA. CDR3 sequence: CSVKTGYGYAF. The CDR3 nucleotides are TGCAGCGTTAAGACCGGGTACGGCTACGCCTTC.

The J gene is TRBJ1-1, the V gene TRBV7-9; D is ambiguous. Trimming removed 6 bases at V and 8 bases at J, with 13 bases between. CDR1 and CDR2 from the germline V gene are SEHNR and FQNEAQ (reference sequence). The CDR3 extends over 12 amino acids. CDR3 nucleotides: TGTGCCAGCAGACTAGGAGTACAGGAAGCTTTCTTT. Encoded protein: CASRLGVQEAFF.